Reported below is one T cell receptor beta chain. The antigen remains undetermined. This record comes from a study of T-cell memory formation after mild COVID-19. The wider study: Largely, TCR clusters stayed within a single donor. The study's findings and limits: Pre-infection memory carried some responding clones, suggesting that cross-reactive memory joined.

The germline CDR1 and CDR2 sequences are KGHSH and LQKENI. V gave up 3 bases and J gave up 0 bases, with 14 bases separating them. The CDR3 is 16 amino acids. 5'RACE with constant-segment primers yielded barcoded, UMI-tagged TCR alpha and TCR beta cDNA libraries. TCRdb called the 5' RACE reads again in MiXCR, with one record for every CDR3 protein. The sample has 250,000 to 300,000 distinct CDR3 sequences; around 15% are singletons. The receptor was isolated from a man in his late teens or twenties who had mild COVID-19 (a few samples of this study predate the infection). Cell type and time point are not known. The sequenced material came from PBMCs or a T cell subset sorted from them (not recorded which). This chain uses TRBV18 with TRBJ1-1; D uncertain. Here the CDR3 reads CASSPKTTFMNTEAFF. Here the CDR3 DNA reads TGTGCCAGCTCACCGAAGACAACCTTCATGAACACTGAAGCTTTCTTT.